This TCR beta chain was recorded in a study of memory B cells and T cells in multiple sclerosis. Study results and caveats: Normalization was needed because clone-set size differences affected shared clonotype counts.

Stimulus-free culture yielded autoproliferating CFSE-dim and non-proliferating CFSE-high T cells, each sequenced separately. Cultures began with roughly 49 million CFSE-labeled PBMCs, unstimulated for roughly seven days, with replicate wells pooled. CFSE at 0.45 to 0.55 uM labeled the PBMCs, which were then cultured unstimulated. Germline assignment: CDR1 SGHRS and CDR2 YFSETQ. CDR3 size: 13 residues. Deletions cut 0 bases from V and 8 bases from J, with 8 bases between. Note on this clone: What it binds is not known.

Sequencing used immunoSEQ multiplex PCR; TCRdb keeps in-frame clones, though not all of them. Of under 50,000 clones listed, over 75% are singletons. The sequence came from a human donor with multiple sclerosis. Sequencing was carried out using PBMCs from blood kept in culture. The V and J genes are TRBV5-1 and TRBJ2-2, with D unresolved. CDR3 region: CASSLEGPGELFF. The DNA of the CDR3 is TGCGCCAGCAGCTTGGAGGGCCCGGGGGAGCTGTTTTTT.